This T cell receptor beta chain was identified in a study of vaccination and CD4 T cells after COVID-19 (dated by TCRdb to between 2021 and 2023). The study in broad terms: The convalescent cohort comprised six males and four females, including two Hispanic individuals, seven Caucasians, two Asians and one multiracial person. Participants got two doses of the Pfizer-BioNTech BNT162b2 vaccine (n=8) or two doses of the Moderna mRNA-1273 vaccine (n=2). Post-COVID blood samples were collected from convalescent patients a median of around 100 days after diagnosis, with a range of about 30 to 170 days. The time from the second vaccine dose to post-vaccine blood sampling had a median of roughly 70 days and ranged from roughly 13 to 241 days. Overlapping spike peptide pools from SARS-CoV-2 and from the common cold coronaviruses HCoV-NL63, HCoV-OC43 and HCoV-229E were used as culture stimuli. Control cultures used a CEFX viral epitope pool as positive control, an HIV-1 Nef peptide pool as negative control, or no peptide. In around 9 COVID-19 convalescent patients and a few infection-naive healthy vaccine recipients, researchers compared the spike-specific CD4+ TCR repertoire from before mRNA vaccination with the repertoire from after. An earlier paper using these donors assessed, at the TCR clonotype level, memory CD4+ T cell crossreactivity between SARS-CoV-2 and common cold coronavirus spike proteins. The paper's findings and limits, for the study overall: In convalescent patients, a median about 86% of post-vaccine SARS-CoV-2-reactive clones were detected only after vaccination, and vaccine-specific priming was suggested by this finding. The median number of SARS-CoV-2-reactive clonotypes rose from 20 to 25 after infection to 35 to 45 after vaccination, but the change was not significant. The study included relatively few convalescent patients and did not analyze early timepoints after natural infection. In convalescent patients, nearly all vaccine-specific clones (304 of 307) were found to be mono-reactive for SARS-CoV-2 spike rather than cross-reactive with common cold coronaviruses.

In light of the paper, this sample's treatment or condition label describes: roughly ten-day PBMC culture with coronavirus spike peptide pools or control peptides (ViraFEST assay). CD4+ T cells from unexposed donors were collected before the COVID-19 pandemic (2011-2018). The ViraFEST assay, used in the study, expanded antigen-specific T cells with peptide pools and then identified the expanded clonotypes through TCR sequencing. Under 2.5 million PBMCs per well were cultured in IMDM with roughly 5% human AB serum and 8 to 10 IU/ml IL-2, plus 10 ug/ml peptide pools. Half of the culture medium was replaced with fresh IL-2-containing medium on days 3 and 7. Once the cells had been in culture for about 10 days, the EasySep CD4+ T cell isolation kit was used to isolate CD4+ T cells by negative selection. Unexposed donor CD4+ T cells were tested for reactivity to SARS-CoV-2 S and N and four common cold coronavirus spike pools, as cell number allowed. Ficoll-Paque Plus gradient centrifugation was used to isolate PBMCs from whole blood, and the isolated PBMCs were then either used fresh or cryopreserved at -140C. Triplicate wells were generally used for each culture condition. The leukapheresis product for the unexposed donors was obtained through commercial purchase.

Libraries were built with PCR. DNA from cultured CD4+ T cells underwent TCR sequencing with the Oncomine TCR Beta short-read assay at the Johns Hopkins FTIC core. The QIAamp micro DNA kit was used to extract genomic DNA from the cultured CD4+ T cells. Oncomine TCR Beta libraries made from cultured CD4+ T cells were pooled using unique dual indexes and sequenced on an Illumina iSeq 100. For the original study's pipeline: Non-productive sequences were removed, and CDR3s not starting with C, not ending with F or W, or shorter than 7 amino acids were discarded. Antigen-specific clonotypes were identified with the MANAFEST web application by comparing peptide-stimulated wells with reference and other culture wells. For a clone to be called positive, the clone needed an FDR below 0.05, an odds ratio above 5, and a productive frequency above 0.1% in at least two of three replicate wells. A clonotype was classed as cross-reactive if the clonotype showed significant expansion both in SARS-CoV-2 spike wells and in at least one common cold coronavirus spike condition. Similarity between CDR3 sequences was evaluated in R version 3.6.1 using Levenshtein distances (stringdist) and unrooted phylogenetic trees (ape). TCRdb's own reprocessing of the public reads used fastp at Q25 and MiXCR and kept productive beta chains. Every entry covers one CDR3 protein and lists the most common genes and DNA from its rows. V and J calls and clone size were set by TCRdb, not the authors. The sample includes about 6,100 distinct CDR3 sequences, with about 40% observed a single time. The ten largest clones capture roughly two fifths of the sample.

Of note for this clonotype: Its antigen has not been determined. No base qualities exist here, and no much larger clone lies one base off it.

The germline V gene (reference sequence) provides CDR1 GTSNPN and CDR2 SVGIG. Trimming takes 4 bases off V and 0 bases off J; junction bases not matched to a gene: 7. The CDR3 measures 15 amino acids from cysteine to phenylalanine. Only the CDR3 DNA is retained, 45 bases long and in frame from the first base. The sequenced sample was CD4+ T cells from blood, cultured in vitro. The V and J genes are TRBV30 and TRBJ2-7; 9 central nucleotides agree with TRBD2. This sequence was found in a human donor in good health. The CDR3 amino acid sequence is: CAWTLLAGTSYEQYF. The DNA sequence reads TGTGCCTGGACCCTCCTAGCGGGGACCTCCTACGAGCAGTACTTC.